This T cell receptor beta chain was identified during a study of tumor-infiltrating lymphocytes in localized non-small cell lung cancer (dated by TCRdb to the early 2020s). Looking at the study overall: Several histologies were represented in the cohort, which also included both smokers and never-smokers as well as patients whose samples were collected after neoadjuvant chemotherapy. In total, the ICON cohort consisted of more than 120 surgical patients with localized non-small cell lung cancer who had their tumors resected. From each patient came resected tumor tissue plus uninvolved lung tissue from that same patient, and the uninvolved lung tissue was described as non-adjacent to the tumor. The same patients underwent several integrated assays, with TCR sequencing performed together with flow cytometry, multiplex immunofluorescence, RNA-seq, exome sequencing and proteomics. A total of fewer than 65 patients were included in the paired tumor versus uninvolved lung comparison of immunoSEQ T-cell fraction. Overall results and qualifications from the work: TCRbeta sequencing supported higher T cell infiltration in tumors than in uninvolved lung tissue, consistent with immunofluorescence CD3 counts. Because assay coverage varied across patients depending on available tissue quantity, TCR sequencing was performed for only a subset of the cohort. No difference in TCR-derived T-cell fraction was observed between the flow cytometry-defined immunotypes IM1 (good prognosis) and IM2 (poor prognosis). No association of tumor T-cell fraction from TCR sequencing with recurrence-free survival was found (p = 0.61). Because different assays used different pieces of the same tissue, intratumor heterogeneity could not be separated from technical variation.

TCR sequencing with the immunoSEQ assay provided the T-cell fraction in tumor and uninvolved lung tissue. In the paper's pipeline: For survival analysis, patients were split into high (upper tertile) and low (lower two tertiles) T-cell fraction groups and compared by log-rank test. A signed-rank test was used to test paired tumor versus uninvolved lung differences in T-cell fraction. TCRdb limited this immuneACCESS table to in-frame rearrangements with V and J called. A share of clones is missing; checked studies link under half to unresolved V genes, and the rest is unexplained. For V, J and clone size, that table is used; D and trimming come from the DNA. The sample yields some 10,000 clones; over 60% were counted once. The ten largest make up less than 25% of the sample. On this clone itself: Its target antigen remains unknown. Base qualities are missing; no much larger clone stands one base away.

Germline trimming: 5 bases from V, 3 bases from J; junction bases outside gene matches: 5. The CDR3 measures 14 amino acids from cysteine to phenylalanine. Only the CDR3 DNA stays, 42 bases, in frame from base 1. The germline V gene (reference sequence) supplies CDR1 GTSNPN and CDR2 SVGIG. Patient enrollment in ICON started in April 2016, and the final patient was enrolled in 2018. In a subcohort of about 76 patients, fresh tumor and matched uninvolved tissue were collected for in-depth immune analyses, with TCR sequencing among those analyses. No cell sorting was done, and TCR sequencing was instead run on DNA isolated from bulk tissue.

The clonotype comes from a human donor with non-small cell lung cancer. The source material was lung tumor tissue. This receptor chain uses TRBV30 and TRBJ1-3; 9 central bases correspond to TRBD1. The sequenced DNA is TGTGCCTGGGACCAGGACAGGGGTGGAAACACCATATATTTT. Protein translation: CAWDQDRGGNTIYF. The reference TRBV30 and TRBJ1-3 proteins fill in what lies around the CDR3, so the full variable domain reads SQTIHQWPATLVQPVGSPLSLECTVEGTSNPNLYWYRQAAGRGLQLLFYSVGIGQISSEVPQNLSASRPQDRQFILSSKKLLLSDSGFYLCAWDQDRGGNTIYFGEGSWLTVV.